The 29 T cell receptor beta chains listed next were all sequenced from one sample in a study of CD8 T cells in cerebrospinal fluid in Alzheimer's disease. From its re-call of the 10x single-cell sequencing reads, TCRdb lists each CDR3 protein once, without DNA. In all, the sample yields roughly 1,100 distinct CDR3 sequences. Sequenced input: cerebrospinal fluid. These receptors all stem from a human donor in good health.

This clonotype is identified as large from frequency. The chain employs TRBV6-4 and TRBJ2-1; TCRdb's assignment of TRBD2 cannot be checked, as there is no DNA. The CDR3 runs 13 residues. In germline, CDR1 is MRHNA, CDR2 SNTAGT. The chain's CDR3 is CASSYRENNEQFF.

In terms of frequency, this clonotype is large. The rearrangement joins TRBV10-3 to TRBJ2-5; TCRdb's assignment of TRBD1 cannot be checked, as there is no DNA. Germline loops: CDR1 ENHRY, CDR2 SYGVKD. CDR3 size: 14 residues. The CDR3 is CAISVSGGEETQYF.

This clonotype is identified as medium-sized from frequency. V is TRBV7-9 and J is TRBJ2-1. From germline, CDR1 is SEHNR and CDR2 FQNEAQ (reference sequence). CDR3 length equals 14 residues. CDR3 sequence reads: CASSLSQLQDEQFF.

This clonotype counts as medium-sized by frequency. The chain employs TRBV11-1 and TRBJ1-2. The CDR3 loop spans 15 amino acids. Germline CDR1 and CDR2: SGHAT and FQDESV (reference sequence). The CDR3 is CASSLTDGTNYGYTF.

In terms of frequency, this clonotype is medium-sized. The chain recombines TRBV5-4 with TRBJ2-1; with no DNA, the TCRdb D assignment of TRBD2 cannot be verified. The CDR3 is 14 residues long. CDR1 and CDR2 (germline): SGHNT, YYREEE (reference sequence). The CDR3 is CASSLRGSDNEQFF.

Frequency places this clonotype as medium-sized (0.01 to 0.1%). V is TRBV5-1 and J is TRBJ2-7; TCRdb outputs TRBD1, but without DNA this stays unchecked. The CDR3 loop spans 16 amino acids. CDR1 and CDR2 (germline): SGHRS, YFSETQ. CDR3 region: CASSPGRTGRTDKQYF.

The CDR3 reads CASLRGFEQFF. This chain links TRBV19 with TRBJ2-1; there is no DNA to check the TCRdb D call of TRBD1. This CDR3 contains 11 residues. The V gene's germline CDR1 is LNHDA and CDR2 SQIVND (reference sequence). Variable domain in full (rest from reference TRBV19 and TRBJ2-1): DGGITQSPKYLFRKEGQNVTLSCEQNLNHDAMYWYRQDPGQGLRLIYYSQIVNDFQKGDIAEGYSVSREKKESFPLTVTSAQKNPTAFYLCASLRGFEQFFGPGTRLTVL.

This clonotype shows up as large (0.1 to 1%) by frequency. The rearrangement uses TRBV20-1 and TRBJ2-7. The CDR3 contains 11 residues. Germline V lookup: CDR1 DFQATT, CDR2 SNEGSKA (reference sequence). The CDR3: CSAIDLYEQYF.

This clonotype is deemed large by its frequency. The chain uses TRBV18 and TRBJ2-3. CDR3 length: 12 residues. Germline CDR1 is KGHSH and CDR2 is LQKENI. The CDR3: CASGVAEDTQYF.

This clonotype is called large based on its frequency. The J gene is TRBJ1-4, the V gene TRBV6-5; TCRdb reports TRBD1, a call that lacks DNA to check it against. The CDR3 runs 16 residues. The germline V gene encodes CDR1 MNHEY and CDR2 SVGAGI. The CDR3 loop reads CASRARSGTQGEKLFF.

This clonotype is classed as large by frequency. CDR3 in amino acids: CASRFSTGSEQYF. The chain uses TRBV7-8 and TRBJ2-7. CDR1 and CDR2 from the germline V gene are SGHVS and FQNEAQ. The length of the CDR3 is 13 residues. The whole variable domain, remainder taken from reference TRBV7-8 and TRBJ2-7, is GAGVSQSPRYKVAKRGQDVALRCDPISGHVSLFWYQQALGQGPEFLTYFQNEAQLDKSGLPSDRFFAERPEGSVSTLKIQRTQQEDSAVYLCASRFSTGSEQYFGPGTRLTVT.

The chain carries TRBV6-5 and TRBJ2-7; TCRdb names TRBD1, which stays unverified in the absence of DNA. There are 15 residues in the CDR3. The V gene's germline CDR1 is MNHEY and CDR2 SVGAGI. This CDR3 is CASSYSGTGGYEQYF.

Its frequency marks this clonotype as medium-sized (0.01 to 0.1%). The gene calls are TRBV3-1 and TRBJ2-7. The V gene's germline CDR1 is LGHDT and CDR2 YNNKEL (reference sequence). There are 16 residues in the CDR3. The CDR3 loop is CASSPSSGQGSYEQYF.

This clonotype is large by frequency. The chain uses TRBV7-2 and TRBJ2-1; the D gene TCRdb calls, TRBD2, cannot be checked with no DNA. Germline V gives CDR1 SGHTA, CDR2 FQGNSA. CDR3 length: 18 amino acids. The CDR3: CASSFFAPGTSENNEQFF.

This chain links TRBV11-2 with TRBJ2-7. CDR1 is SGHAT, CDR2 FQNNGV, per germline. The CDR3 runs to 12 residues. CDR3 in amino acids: CASSLSGLGQYF.

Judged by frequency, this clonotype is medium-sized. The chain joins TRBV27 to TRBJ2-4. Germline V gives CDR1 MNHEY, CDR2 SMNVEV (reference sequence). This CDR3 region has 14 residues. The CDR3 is CASSPELAKNIQYF.

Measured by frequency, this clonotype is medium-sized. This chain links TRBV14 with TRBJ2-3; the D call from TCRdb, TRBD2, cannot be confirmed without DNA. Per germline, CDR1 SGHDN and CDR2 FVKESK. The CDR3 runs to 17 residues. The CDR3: CASSQDPAGTSTDTQYF.

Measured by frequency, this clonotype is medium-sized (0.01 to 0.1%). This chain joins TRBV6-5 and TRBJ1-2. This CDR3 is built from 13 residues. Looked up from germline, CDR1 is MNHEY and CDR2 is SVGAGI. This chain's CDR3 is CASRRSGTYGYTF.

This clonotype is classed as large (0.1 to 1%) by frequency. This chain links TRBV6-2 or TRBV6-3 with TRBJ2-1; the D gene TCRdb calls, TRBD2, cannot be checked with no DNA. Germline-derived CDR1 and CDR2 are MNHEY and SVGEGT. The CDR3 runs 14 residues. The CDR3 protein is CASTREGSYNEQFF.

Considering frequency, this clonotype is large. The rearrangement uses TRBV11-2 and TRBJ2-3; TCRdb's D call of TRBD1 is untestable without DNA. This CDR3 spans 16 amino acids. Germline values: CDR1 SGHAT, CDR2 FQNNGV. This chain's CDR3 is CACTAGTGGRTDTQYF. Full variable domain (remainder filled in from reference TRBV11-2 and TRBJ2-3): EAGVAQSPRYKIIEKRQSVAFWCNPISGHATLYWYQQILGQGPKLLIQFQNNGVVDDSQLPKDRFSAERLKGVDSTLKIQPAKLEDSAVYLCACTAGTGGRTDTQYFGPGTRLTVL.

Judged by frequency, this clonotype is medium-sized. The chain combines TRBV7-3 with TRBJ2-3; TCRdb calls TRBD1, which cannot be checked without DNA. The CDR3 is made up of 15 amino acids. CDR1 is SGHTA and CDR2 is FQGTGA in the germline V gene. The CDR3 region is CASSLTGGGTDTQYF. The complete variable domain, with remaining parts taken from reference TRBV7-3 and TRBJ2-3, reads GAGVSQTPSNKVTEKGKYVELRCDPISGHTALYWYRQSLGQGPEFLIYFQGTGAADDSGLPNDRFFAVRPEGSVSTLKIQRTERGDSAVYLCASSLTGGGTDTQYFGPGTRLTVL.

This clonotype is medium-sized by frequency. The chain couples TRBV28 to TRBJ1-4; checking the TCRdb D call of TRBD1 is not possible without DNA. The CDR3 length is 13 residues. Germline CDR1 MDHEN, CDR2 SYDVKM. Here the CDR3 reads CASTPPYNEKLFF.

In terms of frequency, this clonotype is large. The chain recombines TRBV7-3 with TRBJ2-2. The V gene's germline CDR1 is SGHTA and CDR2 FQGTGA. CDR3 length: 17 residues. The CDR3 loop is CASSLFSAASNTGELFF.

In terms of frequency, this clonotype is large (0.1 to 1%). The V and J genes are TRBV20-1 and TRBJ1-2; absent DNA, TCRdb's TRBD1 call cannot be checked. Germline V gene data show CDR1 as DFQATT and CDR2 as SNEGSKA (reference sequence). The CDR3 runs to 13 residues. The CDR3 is CSAIRARGYGYTF.

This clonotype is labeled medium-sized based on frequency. This CDR3 is CASSFEARPYEQYF. The rearrangement uses TRBV12-3 or TRBV12-4 and TRBJ2-7. The CDR3 contains 14 residues.

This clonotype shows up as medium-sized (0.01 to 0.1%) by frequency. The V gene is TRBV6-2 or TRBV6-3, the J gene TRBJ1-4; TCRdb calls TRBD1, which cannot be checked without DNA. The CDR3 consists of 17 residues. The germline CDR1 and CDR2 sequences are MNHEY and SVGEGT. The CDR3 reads CASSYSGLAGPGEKLFF.

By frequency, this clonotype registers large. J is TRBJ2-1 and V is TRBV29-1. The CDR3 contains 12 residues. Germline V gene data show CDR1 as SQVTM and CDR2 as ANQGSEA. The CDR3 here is CSVEEGINEQFF.

Here the CDR3 reads CASSLEVRGGSIQYF. This chain connects TRBV5-4 to TRBJ2-4; no DNA is available, so the TRBD2 call from TCRdb remains unchecked. The germline V gene encodes CDR1 SGHNT and CDR2 YYREEE (reference sequence). This CDR3 spans 15 amino acids.

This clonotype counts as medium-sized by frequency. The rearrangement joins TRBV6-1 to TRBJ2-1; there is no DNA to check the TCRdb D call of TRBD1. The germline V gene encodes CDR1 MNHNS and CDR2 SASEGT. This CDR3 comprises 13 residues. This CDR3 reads CASRRNRDNEQFF.